Each of the 22 T cell receptor beta chains below was sequenced from the same sample in a study of graft-versus-host responses after intestinal transplantation. No antigen is known for these receptors. Method: immunoSEQ multiplex PCR; TCRdb's copy keeps in-frame clones and lacks some. The table records tens of thousands of clones, around 85% of them present only once. The sample here was unstimulated CD4+ T cells sorted from spleen or lymph node cells, taken before transplant. The receptors derive from a human donor who was the organ donor for an intestinal transplant.

The chain uses TRBV5-4 and TRBJ1-2; D unclear. Germline assignment: CDR1 SGHNT and CDR2 YYREEE (reference sequence). The CDR3 has 11 residues. The V and J ends lost 0 bases and 3 bases respectively, with 0 bases between them. The CDR3 DNA reads as TGTGCCAGCAGCTTGGACTATGGCTACACCTTC. This gives the protein CASSLDYGYTF.

The chain links TRBV6-9 to TRBJ1-2, with D perhaps TRBD1 (5 bases). The V and J ends lost 6 bases and 8 bases respectively, with 13 bases between them. The germline V gene has CDR1 MNHGY and CDR2 SVAAGI. The CDR3 sequence is 12 residues long. CDR3 region: CASSLRRGGYTF. Written as DNA, the CDR3 is TGTGCCAGCAGCCTCAGACGGGGCGGCTACACCTTC.

The V call is TRBV6-4, the J call TRBJ2-1; 9 bases match TRBD2. V was pared by 4 bases and J by 0 bases, with 1 base of the junction left unmatched. This CDR3 region has 15 residues. Germline CDR1 MRHNA, CDR2 SNTAGT. CDR3: CASSVSGSSYNEQFF. The CDR3 DNA reads as TGTGCCAGCAGTGTTAGCGGGAGCTCCTACAATGAGCAGTTCTTC.

The rearrangement joins TRBV11-3 to TRBJ1-4, with 7 nucleotides matching TRBD1. The CDR3 runs to 15 residues. The V and J ends lost 5 bases and 4 bases, in that order; junction bases with no gene match: 7. The germline V gene encodes CDR1 SGHNT and CDR2 YENEEA. DNA for the CDR3: TGTGCCAGCAGCCTGAGGGGGCTAGATAATGAAAAACTGTTTTTT. As protein: CASSLRGLDNEKLFF.

V and J are TRBV5-1 and TRBJ2-7, with TRBD2 matching over 10 bases. With V trimmed by 5 bases and J by 2 bases, 1 base remained unmatched. Germline V gives CDR1 SGHRS, CDR2 YFSETQ. The CDR3 loop spans 13 amino acids. The CDR3 spells CASRLAGAYEQYF. The CDR3 DNA reads TGCGCCAGCAGGCTAGCGGGAGCCTACGAGCAGTACTTC.

The chain combines TRBV4-1 with TRBJ2-2, with 10 bases that match TRBD2. The CDR3 runs 17 residues. V was pared by 2 bases and J by 5 bases, with 8 bases of the junction left unmatched. Germline V gene lookup returns CDR1 MGHRA and CDR2 YSYEKL. CDR3 sequence: CASSQFSLAGVTGELFF. CDR3 in DNA: TGCGCCAGCAGCCAATTTAGTCTAGCGGGAGTGACCGGGGAGCTGTTTTTT.

This clone was found once. This chain links TRBV29-1 with TRBJ2-3; TRBD1 is a possible D gene (5 bases). The CDR3 covers 12 residues. V lost 6 bases and J lost 2, with 9 bases in between. CDR1 and CDR2 (germline): SQVTM, ANQGSEA. DNA for the CDR3: TGCAGCGTCTCGACAGCCACAGATACGCAGTATTTT. Translation: CSVSTATDTQYF.

This clone has just a few counts. The chain links TRBV2 to TRBJ2-2, with 10 bases lining up with TRBD2. CDR1 and CDR2 from the germline V gene are SNHLY and FYNNEI. CDR3 length: 17 residues. J gave up 5 bases and V 9 bases, and 15 bases lay outside the gene matches. CDR3 in amino acids: CARRGTSVLPGTGELFF. For the CDR3, the DNA is TGTGCCAGGCGGGGGACTAGCGTCTTACCTGGGACCGGGGAGCTGTTTTTT.

CDR3 sequence (DNA): TGTGCCAGCAGTGAAGGTCGCCAGGCAACTCCTAACTATGGCTACACCTTC. Encoded protein: CASSEGRQATPNYGYTF. The genes are TRBV6-1 and TRBJ1-2; D not resolved. This CDR3 is 17 amino acids long. Germline assignment: CDR1 MNHNS and CDR2 SASEGT. V was trimmed by 1 base and J by 0 bases, leaving 15 bases between them.

The V call is TRBV7-6, the J call TRBJ2-1; no clear D gene. The CDR3 is made up of 15 amino acids. Trimming cost V 5 bases and J 2 bases, with 13 bases left between them. Germline CDR1 reads SGHVS; CDR2 reads FNYEAQ. Here the CDR3 reads CASSPRTATYNEQFF. The CDR3 DNA is TGTGCCAGCAGCCCGCGGACGGCCACCTACAATGAGCAGTTCTTC.

The chain uses TRBV5-1 and TRBJ1-2; the match to TRBD1 covers 8 bases. V dropped 4 bases and J dropped 8; count of bases not matched to a gene: 7. Looked up from germline, CDR1 is SGHRS and CDR2 is YFSETQ. The CDR3 covers 13 residues. The CDR3 DNA reads TGCGCCAGCAGCAAGTCGACAGGGGCGGGCTACACCTTC. This sequence encodes CASSKSTGAGYTF.

The chain combines TRBV9 with TRBJ1-2; D gene uncertain. Germline loops: CDR1 SGDLS, CDR2 YYNGEE. Trimming pared 1 base from V and 6 bases from J, leaving 10 bases between. The CDR3 sequence is 13 residues long. The CDR3 sequence is CASSVSWVDGYTF. CDR3 sequence (DNA): TGTGCCAGCAGCGTATCCTGGGTGGATGGCTACACCTTC.

This clone has only a few counts. The J gene is TRBJ2-7, the V gene TRBV5-1, with unresolved D. The germline gives CDR1 SGHRS, CDR2 YFSETQ. The germline V and J ends were trimmed by 4 bases and 7 bases, with 27 bases remaining between them. The CDR3 consists of 17 residues. As DNA, the CDR3 is TGCGCCAGCAGCCAGGCCCCAACCCTGCTGTCTCGAGATGAGCAGTACTTC. This codes for CASSQAPTLLSRDEQYF.

This clone was counted only a few times. V is TRBV4-3 and J is TRBJ1-6; TRBD1 might be the D (5 bases). This CDR3 region has 16 residues. CDR1 is LGHNA, CDR2 YSLEER, per germline. V shed 1 base and J shed 6 bases, with 13 bases lying between them. This CDR3 is CASSQGGAGLNSPLHF. In nucleotides, the CDR3 is TGCGCCAGCAGCCAAGGTGGGGCAGGGCTTAATTCACCCCTCCACTTT.

Only a few counts were recorded for this clone. The V and J genes are TRBV6-5 and TRBJ1-4, with a weak D call TRBD1 (5 bases). V was clipped by 4 bases and J by 7 bases, with 13 bases between them. The CDR3 runs to 14 residues. The V gene's germline CDR1 is MNHEY and CDR2 SVGAGI. The CDR3 DNA sequence: TGTGCCAGCAGTTCCGACTATGGGGGTGAAAAACTGTTTTTT. Translated, it gives CASSSDYGGEKLFF.

V usage is TRBV5-1 and J usage is TRBJ1-1; D possibly corresponds to TRBD1 (6 bases). CDR3 length: 16 amino acids. Germline-derived CDR1 and CDR2 are SGHRS and YFSETQ. V was trimmed by 5 bases and J by 3 bases, leaving 20 bases between them. In DNA, the CDR3 is TGCGCCAGCAGAAGGCCAATCTTAGGGGGGGACACTGAAGCTTTCTTT. It translates to CASRRPILGGDTEAFF.

The rearrangement joins TRBV10-2 to TRBJ1-5; D is possibly TRBD1 (6 bases). V was pared by 0 bases and J by 4 bases, with 10 bases between. This CDR3 is built from 15 residues. In germline, CDR1 is WSHSY, CDR2 SAAADI. The CDR3 reads CASSESGGSNQPQHF. The DNA of the CDR3 is TGCGCCAGCAGTGAGTCGGGGGGCTCAAATCAGCCCCAGCATTTT.

The J gene is TRBJ1-5, the V gene TRBV30; TRBD1 matches 8 bases. The V gene end was trimmed by 8 bases and the J gene end by 2 bases; junction bases not matched to a gene: 2. This CDR3 comprises 12 residues. Looked up from germline, CDR1 is GTSNPN and CDR2 is SVGIG (reference sequence). As DNA, the CDR3 is TGTGCCCTGGGACAGGGCAATCAGCCCCAGCATTTT. This encodes CALGQGNQPQHF. The full variable domain, with the rest looked up from reference TRBV30 and TRBJ1-5, is SQTIHQWPATLVQPVGSPLSLECTVEGTSNPNLYWYRQAAGRGLQLLFYSVGIGQISSEVPQNLSASRPQDRQFILSSKKLLLSDSGFYLCALGQGNQPQHFGDGTRLSIL.

This chain links TRBV5-6 with TRBJ1-2; 8 nucleotides match TRBD1. CDR1 and CDR2 from the germline V gene are SGHDT and YYEEEE. The CDR3 contains 14 residues. Germline trimming cut 0 bases from V and 5 bases from J; bases unmatched to any gene: 3. The CDR3 sequence is CASSLGTGRYGYTF. The CDR3 DNA is TGTGCCAGCAGCTTGGGGACAGGGAGATATGGCTACACCTTC.

The rearrangement links TRBV19 to TRBJ2-7, with TRBD1 matching 8 bases. The germline V gene encodes CDR1 LNHDA and CDR2 SQIVND (reference sequence). Trimming at V came to 2 bases and at J to 13 bases, leaving 16 bases not matched to a gene. This CDR3 comprises 15 residues. The CDR3 here is CASSISRDRLHGEYF. In DNA, the CDR3 is TGTGCCAGTAGTATAAGTAGGGACAGGCTGCATGGCGAATACTTC.

This clone was recorded only once. The J gene is TRBJ1-2, the V gene TRBV4-3; D is perhaps TRBD1 (6 bases). CDR3 length: 15 residues. Per germline, CDR1 LGHNA and CDR2 YSLEER. Deletions cut 3 bases from V and 3 bases from J, with 14 bases between. The CDR3 region has the DNA TGCGCCAGCAGCCATGAAACAGGGTCGGACTATGGCTACACCTTC. It is translated as CASSHETGSDYGYTF.

This clone was observed once. V gene TRBV7-2 combines with J gene TRBJ1-2, with D unclear. Germline V gene lookup returns CDR1 SGHTA and CDR2 FQGNSA. The CDR3 runs to 13 residues. Trimming pared 5 bases from V and 5 bases from J, leaving 12 bases between. CDR3 sequence: CASSPSKYYGYTF. The CDR3 DNA follows: TGTGCCAGCAGCCCATCAAAATATTATGGCTACACCTTC.